This TCR beta chain emerged from a study of human T cells and chemical hapten exposure (dated by TCRdb to 2020 to 2022). For context, the study as a whole: Libraries were pooled for sequencing, and variation in per-sample TCR yields was attributed mainly to small differences in library volumes within the pool. In alopecia patients, the study followed how the peripheral blood TCR repertoire changed in vivo over primary and secondary sensitization to diphenylcyclopropenone (DPC), a hapten. For every blood RNA sample, sequencing covered both the TCR alpha and TCR beta chains. Broader findings and caveats from the paper: DPC sensitization did not change the number of TCRs with a frequency above 1 in 1000, and there was no evidence of changes in global repertoire structure. Repeated subsampling changed both the strength of the expansion versus patch-test correlation and the threshold at which that correlation became significant.

Libraries were made using 5' RACE. Sequencing used an Illumina MiSeq. During library preparation, unique molecular identifiers were attached to individual cDNA molecules so that TCRs could be counted quantitatively and reproducibly. The authors' analysis ran thus. Samples had a median of approximately 96,000 TCRs, with a range from roughly 20,000 to 700,000. The Decombinator software suite was used to annotate the V, J and CDR3 of the TCR reads. Every sample was subsampled to the same number of TCRs (28,000) for the PS versus PT1 abundance plots. Expanded TCRs were defined as absent before sensitization and observed at least eight times at the 2-week time point. Using fastp trimming at Q25 and MiXCR clonotype assembly, TCRdb reanalyzed the public sequencing data and kept in-frame beta chains. For every CDR3 protein sequence, its rows merge into one entry that carries the most common genes and DNA. These V and J calls are TCRdb output, not the study's own analysis. The sample table holds more than 140,000 distinct CDR3 sequences, of which 3.5% to 5% were seen once. The ten biggest clones cover roughly 1.4% of the sample.

Unfractionated whole blood was collected in Tempus Blood RNA tubes, and total RNA was extracted from that blood. As TCR sequencing controls, five healthy volunteers were used, with blood taken at day 0, 2 weeks and 6 weeks. Reading from cysteine to phenylalanine, the CDR3 counts 14 amino acids. Left in the record is the CDR3 DNA by itself, 42 bases read in frame from the first base. Sequences SGHNT (CDR1) and YYREEE (CDR2) are obtained from the germline V gene (reference sequence). V and J are truncated by 3 bases and 4 bases respectively, leaving an intervening sequence of 12 bases. The table lists this clonotype with many counts. Its antigen is not yet known. No base-level quality is on record; no much larger clone is a single base apart.

Here the chain combines TRBV5-4 and TRBJ2-3; the D element could tentatively be TRBD1 or TRBD2, as 5 bases agree for each. The sequence was collected from a female donor in good health. The nucleotide sequence reads as follows: TGTGCCAGCAGCTATGAGGGGTCGGCAGATACGCAGTATTTT. Translation gives CASSYEGSADTQYF.